Reported below is one T cell receptor (beta chain). V was clipped by 8 bases and J by 2 bases, with 19 bases between them. This CDR3 is built from 17 residues. Germline V lookup: CDR1 MDHEN, CDR2 SYDVKM. This record comes from a study of blood T cell repertoires in COVID-19. Across the study: Sources were T cells, B-cell-depleted T cells, or PBMCs; the material itself was cDNA or gDNA.

Only in-frame clones appear in the TCRdb table, and some are missing; sequencing was by immunoSEQ multiplex PCR. The table shows 140,000 or so clones, with around 78% occurring only once. This receptor was taken from an older woman with acute or convalescent COVID-19. Material for sequencing was peripheral blood. This chain uses TRBV28 with TRBJ2-6, with D perhaps matching TRBD2 (6 bases). Here the CDR3 DNA reads TGTGCCAGCGAAAACGGGGGTTTTAGGACTGGGGCCAACGTCCTGACTTTC. Protein product: CASENGGFRTGANVLTF.